This TCR beta chain stems from a study of blood T cell repertoires in COVID-19. Study-level information: PBMCs, B-cell-depleted T cells, or T cells provided the cDNA or gDNA that made up the material.

V dropped 4 bases and J dropped 5; count of bases not matched to a gene: 10. Germline values: CDR1 LGHNA, CDR2 YNFKEQ. This CDR3 contains 16 residues. Authors' processing steps: Reference gene primer amplification in the assay estimated nucleated cell counts. Some clones are missing from TCRdb's copy, which holds only in-frame ones; the method was immunoSEQ multiplex PCR. The DNA was the basis for D and trimming; V, J and clone size are from that table. In the table there are 120,000 to 150,000 clones, around 80% of which are singletons. Sequenced material: peripheral blood. The receptor was derived from a man aged 60 to 69 with acute or convalescent COVID-19. The chain couples TRBV4-2 to TRBJ2-2, with 7 positions matching TRBD1. Here the CDR3 reads CASSPRAGGKTGELFF. CDR3 sequence (DNA): TGTGCCAGCAGCCCTCGAGCAGGGGGAAAGACCGGGGAGCTGTTTTTT.